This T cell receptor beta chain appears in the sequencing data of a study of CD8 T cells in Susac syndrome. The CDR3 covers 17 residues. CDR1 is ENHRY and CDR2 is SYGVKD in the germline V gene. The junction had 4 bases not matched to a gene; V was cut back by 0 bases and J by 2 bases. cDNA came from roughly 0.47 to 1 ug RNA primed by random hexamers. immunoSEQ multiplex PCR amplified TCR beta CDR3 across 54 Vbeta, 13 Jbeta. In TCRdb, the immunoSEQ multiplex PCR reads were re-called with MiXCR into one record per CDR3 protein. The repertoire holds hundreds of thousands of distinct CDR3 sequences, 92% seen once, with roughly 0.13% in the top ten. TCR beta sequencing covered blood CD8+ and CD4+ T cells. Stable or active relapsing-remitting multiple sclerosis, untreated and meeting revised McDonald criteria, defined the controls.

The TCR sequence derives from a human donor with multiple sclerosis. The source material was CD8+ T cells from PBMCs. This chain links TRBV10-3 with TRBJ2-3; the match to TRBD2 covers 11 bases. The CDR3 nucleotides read TGTGCCATCAGTGAGTCGCTAGCGGGGGGTCTCACAGATACGCAGTATTTT. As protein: CAISESLAGGLTDTQYF.